The entry below describes one T cell receptor beta chain. Antigen: not known. With 5 bases clipped from V and 3 bases from J, the junction kept 3 bases outside the gene matches. CDR3 length: 13 residues. Germline V gene lookup returns CDR1 SEHNR and CDR2 FQNEAQ (reference sequence). TCRdb reanalysed the RACE reads using MiXCR and keeps one entry per CDR3 protein. Among approximately 400,000 distinct CDR3 sequences listed, roughly 5% were seen once. Time point reported: patch test 1, 2 weeks after DPC sensitization. Regarding treatment: therapeutic diphenylcyclopropenone sensitization with weekly scalp DPC. These data are taken from a study of human T cells and chemical hapten exposure. Study details: In the sensitization step, 2% DPC was placed on about 2 cm by about 2 cm of upper inner arm skin. Per-sample variation in TCR yield stemmed mainly from small pooled library volume differences. Overall study findings and caveats: In comparison with controls, expanded TCRs gave rise to a significantly larger number of large CDR3 similarity clusters.

This TCR was sampled from a woman between 45 and 60 years old with alopecia areata. Some clones in this sample may be carry-over from other donors' samples. V and J are TRBV7-9 and TRBJ1-1, with 7 positions matching TRBD1. Specimen: whole blood, collected in connection with sensitization to the hapten diphenylcyclopropenone (DPC). This CDR3 reads CASSVQGYTEAFF. CDR3 DNA sequence: TGTGCCAGCAGCGTACAGGGGTACACTGAAGCTTTCTTT.